This is a list of T cell receptor beta chains from one sample in a study of PD-L1 blockade in urothelial cancer. Sequencing was performed with immunoSEQ multiplex PCR; in TCRdb, only in-frame clones are kept and a portion is missing. The sample lists 120,000 or so clones; about 82% were seen once. Source: PBMCs, taken around atezolizumab (anti-PD-L1) treatment. Source of these receptors: a man in his fifties or sixties with urothelial cancer. CDR3s include the opening cysteine and the closing phenylalanine or tryptophan. The D gene is left open where the match is weak. Expanded clones get a size class; other rows say once, few or many, or leave the size out.

NA | TRBJ1-6 | TRBV6-6 | NA | CASSSGQLNSPLHF | TGTGCCAGCAGTTCGGGACAACTAAATTCACCCCTCCACTTT
NA | TRBJ1-3 | TRBV18 | NA | CASSPPGFRGNTIYF | TGTGCCAGCTCACCCCCGGGATTTCGGGGAAACACCATATATTTT
NA | TRBJ2-7 | TRBV7-2 | TRBD2 | CASSPRLAGGGEQYF | TGTGCCAGCAGCCCCCGACTAGCGGGAGGGGGGGAGCAGTACTTC
NA | TRBJ2-7 | TRBV4-1 | TRBD1 | CASSAHQGAQVEQYF | TGCGCCAGCAGCGCCCATCAGGGGGCGCAGGTCGAGCAGTACTTC
few | TRBJ1-6 | TRBV9 | NA | CASSVGERSPLHF | TGTGCCAGCAGCGTAGGTGAGAGGTCACCCCTCCACTTT
few | TRBJ2-2 | TRBV9 | TRBD1 | CASSVVSGQGRTGELFF | TGTGCCAGCAGCGTAGTTTCCGGACAGGGACGTACCGGGGAGCTGTTTTTT
once | TRBJ2-7 | TRBV30 | TRBD2 | CAWSKPGTSVSYEQYF | TGTGCCTGGAGCAAGCCCGGGACTAGCGTCTCCTACGAGCAGTACTTC
NA | TRBJ2-6 | TRBV5-1 | NA | CASSSDVTGISGANVLTF | TGCGCCAGCAGCTCCGATGTCACAGGGATCTCTGGGGCCAACGTCCTGACTTTC
NA | TRBJ2-1 | TRBV30 | NA | CAWSVSRVEQFF | TGTGCCTGGAGTGTTTCCCGCGTGGAGCAGTTCTTC
NA | TRBJ1-2 | TRBV5-6 | NA | CASSLDRVGYYGYTF | TGTGCCAGCAGCTTGGACAGGGTGGGCTACTATGGCTACACCTTC
NA | TRBJ1-2 | TRBV19 | NA | CASRIRRATYGYTF | TGTGCCAGTAGAATCAGGCGAGCAACCTATGGCTACACCTTC
NA | TRBJ2-3 | TRBV7-2 | NA | CASSLTKDKQYF | TGTGCCAGCAGCTTGACTAAAGATAAGCAGTATTTT
NA | TRBJ2-1 | TRBV4-2 | TRBD2 | CASSRLAGGPSYNEQFF | TGTGCCAGCAGCCGATTAGCGGGAGGGCCCTCCTACAATGAGCAGTTCTTC
NA | TRBJ1-1 | TRBV7-8 | NA | CASSLPGMNTEAFF | TGTGCCAGCAGCTTACCAGGCATGAACACTGAAGCTTTCTTT
NA | TRBJ2-7 | TRBV6-9 | TRBD2 | CAILSRAGEAYEQYF | TGTGCCATCCTATCACGGGCGGGAGAAGCGTACGAGCAGTACTTC
NA | TRBJ2-3 | TRBV1 | NA | CTSSPKTSGRSRTDTQYF | TGCACCAGCAGCCCCAAGACTAGCGGGAGAAGTCGCACAGATACGCAGTATTTT
NA | TRBJ2-3 | TRBV5-1 | TRBD2 | CASSLDLASGKIF | TGCGCCAGCAGCTTGGATTTGGCTAGCGGGAAGATTTTT
NA | TRBJ2-7 | TRBV5-6 | TRBD1 | CASSTKQGAWEQYF | TGTGCCAGCAGCACCAAACAGGGGGCTTGGGAGCAGTACTTC
NA | TRBJ1-4 | TRBV27 | NA | CASSPDSATNEKLFF | TGTGCCAGCAGTCCCGACAGTGCAACTAATGAAAAACTGTTTTTT
once | TRBJ2-3 | TRBV4-1 | NA | CASSQVLDSTDTQYF | TGCGCCAGCAGCCAAGTCCTAGACAGCACAGATACGCAGTATTTT
NA | TRBJ2-7 | TRBV19 | TRBD2 | CASSAGLAASWEQYF | TGTGCCAGTAGTGCGGGACTAGCGGCGTCCTGGGAGCAGTACTTC
NA | TRBJ2-1 | TRBV6-5 | NA | CASRQGTYNEQFF | TGTGCCAGCAGGCAGGGGACCTACAATGAGCAGTTCTTC
NA | TRBJ1-4 | TRBV10-3 | NA | CAIKGDSGEKLFF | TGTGCCATCAAAGGGGACTCGGGAGAAAAACTGTTTTTT
NA | TRBJ1-4 | TRBV9 | NA | CASSVTVRGELFF | TGTGCCAGCAGCGTGACAGTCCGCGGGGAACTGTTTTTT
NA | TRBJ2-3 | TRBV10-2 | TRBD1 | CASTGQSSTDTQYF | TGCGCCAGCACGGGACAGTCTAGCACAGATACGCAGTATTTT
NA | TRBJ2-3 | TRBV7-3 | NA | CASSTTSTDTQYF | TGTGCCAGCAGCACGACTAGCACAGATACGCAGTATTTT
NA | TRBJ2-2 | TRBV6-5 | NA | CASTIGSAHTGELFF | TGTGCCAGCACCATCGGCAGCGCCCACACCGGGGAGCTGTTTTTT
NA | TRBJ1-3 | TRBV25-1 | TRBD1 | CASSVGQGAGNTIYF | TGTGCCAGCAGTGTCGGACAGGGGGCTGGAAACACCATATATTTT
once | TRBJ2-3 | TRBV6-5 | NA | CASSSSRDTQYF | TGTGCCAGCAGTTCTAGCCGCGATACGCAGTATTTT
NA | TRBJ2-5 | TRBV6-1 | TRBD2 | CASLAGGPLETQYF | TGTGCCAGTCTAGCGGGAGGGCCCCTAGAGACCCAGTACTTC
NA | TRBJ2-3 | TRBV7-9 | NA | CASSPRSLATDTQYF | TGTGCCAGCAGCCCTAGGTCACTGGCCACAGATACGCAGTATTTT
NA | TRBJ1-6 | TRBV25-1 | NA | CASSERTGNSPLHF | TGTGCCAGCAGTGAAAGGACGGGGAATTCACCCCTCCACTTT
NA | TRBJ1-5 | TRBV29-1 | NA | CSPSGTHHSNQPQHF | TGCAGCCCTTCCGGGACACATCATAGCAATCAGCCCCAGCATTTT
NA | TRBJ2-3 | TRBV10-3 | NA | CAIRTDTDTQYF | TGTGCCATCAGGACTGACACAGATACGCAGTATTTT
NA | TRBJ1-4 | TRBV18 | TRBD1 | CASSTQGGEKLFF | TGTGCCAGCTCGACGCAGGGGGGAGAAAAACTGTTTTTT
NA | TRBJ1-1 | TRBV7-9 | TRBD1 | CASSPEGQLNTEAFF | TGTGCCAGCAGCCCGGAGGGACAGCTGAACACTGAAGCTTTCTTT
NA | TRBJ2-1 | TRBV2 | TRBD2 | CASTGTSGTLGQFF | TGTGCCAGCACCGGGACTAGCGGGACTCTAGGGCAGTTCTTC